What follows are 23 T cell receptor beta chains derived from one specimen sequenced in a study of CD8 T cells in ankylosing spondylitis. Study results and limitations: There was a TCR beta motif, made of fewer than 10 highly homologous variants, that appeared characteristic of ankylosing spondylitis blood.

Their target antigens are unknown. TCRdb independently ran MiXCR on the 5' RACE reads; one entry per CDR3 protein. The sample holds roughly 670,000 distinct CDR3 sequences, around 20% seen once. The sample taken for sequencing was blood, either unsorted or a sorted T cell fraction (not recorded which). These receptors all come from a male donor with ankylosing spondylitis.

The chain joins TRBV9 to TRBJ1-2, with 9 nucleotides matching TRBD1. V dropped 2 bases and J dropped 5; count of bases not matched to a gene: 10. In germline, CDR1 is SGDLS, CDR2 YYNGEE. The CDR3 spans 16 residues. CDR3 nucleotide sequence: TGTGCCAGCAGCGTTGGGACAGGGAACGGGTGGTATGGCTACACCTTC. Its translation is CASSVGTGNGWYGYTF.

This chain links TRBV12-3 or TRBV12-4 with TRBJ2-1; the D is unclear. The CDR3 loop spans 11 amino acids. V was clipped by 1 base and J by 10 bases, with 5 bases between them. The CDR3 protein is CASSLGEEQFF. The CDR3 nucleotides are TGTGCCAGCAGTTTAGGTGAAGAGCAGTTCTTC.

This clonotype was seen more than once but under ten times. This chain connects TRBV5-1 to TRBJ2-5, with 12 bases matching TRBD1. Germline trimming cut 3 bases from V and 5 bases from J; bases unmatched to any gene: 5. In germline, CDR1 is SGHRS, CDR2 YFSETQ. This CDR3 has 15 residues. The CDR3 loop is CASSSGQGAVETQYF. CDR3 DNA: TGCGCCAGCAGCTCGGGACAGGGGGCTGTCGAGACCCAGTACTTC. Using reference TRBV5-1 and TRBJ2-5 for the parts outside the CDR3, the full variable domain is KAGVTQTPRYLIKTRGQQVTLSCSPISGHRSVSWYQQTPGQGLQFLFEYFSETQRNKGNFPGRFSGRQFSNSRSEMNVSTLELGDSALYLCASSSGQGAVETQYFGPGTRLLVL.

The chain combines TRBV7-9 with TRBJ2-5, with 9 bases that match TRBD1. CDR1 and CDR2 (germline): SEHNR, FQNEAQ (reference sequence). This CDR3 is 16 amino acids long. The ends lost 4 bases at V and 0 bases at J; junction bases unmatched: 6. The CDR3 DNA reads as TGTGCCAGCAGCTCAGGGACAGGGTCGAACCAAGAGACCCAGTACTTC. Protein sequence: CASSSGTGSNQETQYF.

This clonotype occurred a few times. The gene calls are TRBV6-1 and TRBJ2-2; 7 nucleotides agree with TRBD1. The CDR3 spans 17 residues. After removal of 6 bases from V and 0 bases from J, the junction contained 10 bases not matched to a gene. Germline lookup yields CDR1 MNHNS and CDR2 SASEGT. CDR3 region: CASRPDRLLANTGELFF. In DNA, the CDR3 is TGTGCCAGCAGGCCGGACAGGTTGCTTGCGAACACCGGGGAGCTGTTTTTT.

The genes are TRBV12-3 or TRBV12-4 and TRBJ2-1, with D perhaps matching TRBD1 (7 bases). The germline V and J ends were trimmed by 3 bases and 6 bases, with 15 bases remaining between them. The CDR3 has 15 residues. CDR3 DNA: TGTGCCAGCAGTTTGGAGGGGGCAGGGGCCAATGAGCAGTTCTTC. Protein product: CASSLEGAGANEQFF.

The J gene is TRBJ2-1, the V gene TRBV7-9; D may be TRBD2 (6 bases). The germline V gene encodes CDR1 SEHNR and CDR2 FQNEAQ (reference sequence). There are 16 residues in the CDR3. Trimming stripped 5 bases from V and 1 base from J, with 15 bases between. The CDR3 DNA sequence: TGTGCCAGCAGCCCAACCCGGGAGTGGTCCTACAATGAGCAGTTCTTC. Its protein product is CASSPTREWSYNEQFF.

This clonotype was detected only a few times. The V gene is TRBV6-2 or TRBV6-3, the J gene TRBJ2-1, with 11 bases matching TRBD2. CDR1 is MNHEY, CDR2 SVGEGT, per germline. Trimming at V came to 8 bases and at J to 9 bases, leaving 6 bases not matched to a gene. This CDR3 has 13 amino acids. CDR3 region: CASSYLAGGEQFF. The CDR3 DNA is TGTGCCAGCTCCTATCTAGCGGGGGGTGAGCAGTTCTTC.

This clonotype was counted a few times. CDR3 amino acids: CASSFPGGASGRNEQYF. The CDR3 coding sequence is TGTGCCAGCAGCTTCCCGGGGGGGGCTAGCGGGAGAAATGAGCAGTACTTC. The rearrangement uses TRBV7-2 and TRBJ2-7; 10 bases are shared with TRBD2. J was trimmed by 7 bases and V by 3 bases; bases with no gene match: 15. The CDR3 spans 17 residues. The germline V gene has CDR1 SGHTA and CDR2 FQGNSA.

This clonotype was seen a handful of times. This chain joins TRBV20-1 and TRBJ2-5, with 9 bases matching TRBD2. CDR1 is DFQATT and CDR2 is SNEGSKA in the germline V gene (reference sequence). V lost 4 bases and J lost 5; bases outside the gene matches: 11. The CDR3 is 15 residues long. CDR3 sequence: CSAMGAGTSSETQYF. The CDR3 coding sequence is TGCAGTGCTATGGGCGCGGGGACTAGCAGCGAGACCCAGTACTTC.

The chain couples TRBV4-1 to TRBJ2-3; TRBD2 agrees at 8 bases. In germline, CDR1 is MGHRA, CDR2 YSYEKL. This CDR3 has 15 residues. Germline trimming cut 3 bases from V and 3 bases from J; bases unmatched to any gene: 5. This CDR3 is CASSQPGLGTDTQYF. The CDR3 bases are TGCGCCAGCAGCCAGCCGGGACTAGGGACAGATACGCAGTATTTT.

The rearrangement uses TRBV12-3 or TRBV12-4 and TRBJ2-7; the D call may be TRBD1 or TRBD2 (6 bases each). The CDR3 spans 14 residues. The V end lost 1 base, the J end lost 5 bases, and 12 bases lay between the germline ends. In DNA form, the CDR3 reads TGTGCCAGCAGTTTAGGGGGGGCGGTCCACGAGCAGTACTTC. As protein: CASSLGGAVHEQYF.

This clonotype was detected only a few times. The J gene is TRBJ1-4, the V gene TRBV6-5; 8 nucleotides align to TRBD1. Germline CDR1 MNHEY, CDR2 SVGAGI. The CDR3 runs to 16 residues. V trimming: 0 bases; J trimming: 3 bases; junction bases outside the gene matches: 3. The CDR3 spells CASSYSGQGPNEKLFF. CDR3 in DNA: TGTGCCAGCAGTTACTCCGGACAGGGTCCTAATGAAAAACTGTTTTTT.

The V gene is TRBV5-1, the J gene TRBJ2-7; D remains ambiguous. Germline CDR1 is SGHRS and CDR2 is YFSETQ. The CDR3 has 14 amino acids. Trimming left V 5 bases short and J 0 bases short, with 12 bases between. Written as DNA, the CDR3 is TGCGCCAGCAGACCCTCACTTCCCTCCTACGAGCAGTACTTC. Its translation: CASRPSLPSYEQYF. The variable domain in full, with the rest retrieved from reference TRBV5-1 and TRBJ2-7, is KAGVTQTPRYLIKTRGQQVTLSCSPISGHRSVSWYQQTPGQGLQFLFEYFSETQRNKGNFPGRFSGRQFSNSRSEMNVSTLELGDSALYLCASRPSLPSYEQYFGPGTRLTVT.

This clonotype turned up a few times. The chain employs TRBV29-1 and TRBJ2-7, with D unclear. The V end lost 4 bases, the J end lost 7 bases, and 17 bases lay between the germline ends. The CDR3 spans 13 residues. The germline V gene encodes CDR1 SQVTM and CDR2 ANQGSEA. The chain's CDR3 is CSVVAELVGEQYF. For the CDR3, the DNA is TGCAGCGTTGTGGCTGAACTGGTGGGGGAGCAGTACTTC.

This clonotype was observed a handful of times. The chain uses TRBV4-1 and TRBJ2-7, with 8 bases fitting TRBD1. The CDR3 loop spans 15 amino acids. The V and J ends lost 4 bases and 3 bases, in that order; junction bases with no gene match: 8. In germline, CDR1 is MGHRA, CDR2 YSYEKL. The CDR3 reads CASSPRTGMYYEQYF. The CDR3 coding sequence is TGCGCCAGCAGCCCGAGGACAGGGATGTACTACGAGCAGTACTTC.

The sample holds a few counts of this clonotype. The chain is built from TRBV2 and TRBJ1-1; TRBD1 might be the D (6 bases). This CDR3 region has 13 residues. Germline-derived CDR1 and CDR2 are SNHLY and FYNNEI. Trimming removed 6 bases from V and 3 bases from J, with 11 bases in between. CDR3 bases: TGTGCCAGCAGAGCACAGGGATACACTGAAGCTTTCTTT. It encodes CASRAQGYTEAFF. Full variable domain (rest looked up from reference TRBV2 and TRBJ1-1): EPEVTQTPSHQVTQMGQEVILRCVPISNHLYFYWYRQILGQKVEFLVSFYNNEISEKSEIFDDQFSVERPDGSNFTLKIRSTKLEDSAMYFCASRAQGYTEAFFGQGTRLTVV.

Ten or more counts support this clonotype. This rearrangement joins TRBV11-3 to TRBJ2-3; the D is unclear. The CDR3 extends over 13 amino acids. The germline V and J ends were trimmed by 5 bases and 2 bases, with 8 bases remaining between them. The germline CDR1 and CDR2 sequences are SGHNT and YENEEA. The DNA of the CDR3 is TGTGCCAGCAGCGCTAGAGTCACAGATACGCAGTATTTT. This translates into CASSARVTDTQYF.

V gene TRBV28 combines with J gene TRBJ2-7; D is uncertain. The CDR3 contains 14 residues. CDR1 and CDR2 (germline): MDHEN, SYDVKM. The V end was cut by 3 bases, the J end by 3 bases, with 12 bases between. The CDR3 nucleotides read TGTGCCAGCAGTTTTGGAAGACAAGACTACGAGCAGTACTTC. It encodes CASSFGRQDYEQYF.

This CDR3 is CASSTGSDTQYF. The DNA for the CDR3 is TGTGCCAGCAGTACCGGGTCAGATACGCAGTATTTT. The chain joins TRBV7-2 to TRBJ2-3; D uncertain. This CDR3 contains 12 residues. Trimming took 6 bases from V and 4 from J, leaving 8 bases between them. Germline V gene lookup returns CDR1 SGHTA and CDR2 FQGNSA. The entire variable domain, with the rest obtained from reference TRBV7-2 and TRBJ2-3, is as follows: GAGVSQSPSNKVTEKGKDVELRCDPISGHTALYWYRQSLGQGLEFLIYFQGNSAPDKSGLPSDRFSAERTGGSVSTLTIQRTQQEDSAVYLCASSTGSDTQYFGPGTRLTVL.

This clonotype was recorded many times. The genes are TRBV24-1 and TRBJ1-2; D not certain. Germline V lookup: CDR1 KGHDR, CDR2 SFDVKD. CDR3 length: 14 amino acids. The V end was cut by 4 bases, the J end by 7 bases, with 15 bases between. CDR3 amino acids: CATSDPPASVGYTF. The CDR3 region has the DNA TGTGCCACCAGTGACCCCCCCGCGTCGGTTGGCTACACCTTC.

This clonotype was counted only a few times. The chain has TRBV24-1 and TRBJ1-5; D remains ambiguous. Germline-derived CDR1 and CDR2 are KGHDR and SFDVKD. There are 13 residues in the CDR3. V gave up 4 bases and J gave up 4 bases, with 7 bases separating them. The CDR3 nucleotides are TGTGCCACCAGTGAAGGGAAAAATCAGCCCCAGCATTTT. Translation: CATSEGKNQPQHF.

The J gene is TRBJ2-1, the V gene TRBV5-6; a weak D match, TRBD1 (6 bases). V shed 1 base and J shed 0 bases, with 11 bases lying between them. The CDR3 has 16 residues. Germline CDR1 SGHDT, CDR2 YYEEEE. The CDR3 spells CASSLRTDSSYNEQFF. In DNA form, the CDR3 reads TGTGCCAGCAGCTTGAGGACGGACAGCTCCTACAATGAGCAGTTCTTC.